Listed here is a single T cell receptor beta chain. The sample comes from a study of blood T cell repertoires in COVID-19. The overall study: The study drew acute and convalescent COVID-19 samples from the United States, Italy and Spain.

As handled by the study authors: Amplification from reference gene primers served as the basis for estimated nucleated cell counts. Sequencing used immunoSEQ multiplex PCR; TCRdb keeps in-frame clones, though not all of them. V, J and clone size are those of that table, while D and trimming were read from the DNA. The sample carries 120,000 to 150,000 clones, about four fifths recorded once. V lost 3 bases, J lost 6 bases, and 12 bases lay in between. CDR1 and CDR2 (germline): SGHDT, YYEEEE. This CDR3 is built from 13 residues. Sequencing was performed on peripheral blood. This clonotype originated in a human donor in a cohort sampled during active COVID-19. The rearrangement joins TRBV5-6 to TRBJ1-2, with a tentative D call TRBD1 (6 bases). The CDR3 is CASSWDTRNGYTF. CDR3 bases: TGTGCCAGCAGCTGGGACACTAGGAATGGCTACACCTTC. The variable domain in full, completed from reference TRBV5-6 and TRBJ1-2, reads DAGVTQSPTHLIKTRGQQVTLRCSPKSGHDTVSWYQQALGQGPQFIFQYYEEEERQRGNFPDRFSGHQFPNYSSELNVNALLLGDSALYLCASSWDTRNGYTFGSGTRLTVV.